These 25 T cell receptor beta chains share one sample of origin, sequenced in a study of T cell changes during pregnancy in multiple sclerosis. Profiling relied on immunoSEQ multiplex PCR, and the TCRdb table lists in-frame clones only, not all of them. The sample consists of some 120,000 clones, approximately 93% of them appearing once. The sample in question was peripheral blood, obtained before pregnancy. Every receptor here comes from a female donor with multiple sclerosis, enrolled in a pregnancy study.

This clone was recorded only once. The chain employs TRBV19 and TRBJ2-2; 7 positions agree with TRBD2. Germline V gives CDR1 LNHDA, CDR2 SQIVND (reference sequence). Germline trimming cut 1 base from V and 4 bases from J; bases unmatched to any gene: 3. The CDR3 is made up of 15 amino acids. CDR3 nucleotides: TGTGCCAGTAGTATAGGTGGCGGGGGCACCGGGGAGCTGTTTTTT. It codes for CASSIGGGGTGELFF.

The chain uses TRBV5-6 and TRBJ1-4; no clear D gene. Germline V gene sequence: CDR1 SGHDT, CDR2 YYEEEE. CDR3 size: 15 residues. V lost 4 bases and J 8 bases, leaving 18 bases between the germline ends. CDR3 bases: TGTGCCAGCAGCATCAACCCGGGGTCCGTAGAAAAACTGTTTTTT. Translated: CASSINPGSVEKLFF.

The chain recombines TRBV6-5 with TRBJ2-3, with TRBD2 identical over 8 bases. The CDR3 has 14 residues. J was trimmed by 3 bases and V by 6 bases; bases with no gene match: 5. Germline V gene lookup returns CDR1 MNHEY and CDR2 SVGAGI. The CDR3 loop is CASRTGGATDTQYF. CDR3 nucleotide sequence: TGTGCCAGCAGGACCGGGGGGGCGACAGATACGCAGTATTTT.

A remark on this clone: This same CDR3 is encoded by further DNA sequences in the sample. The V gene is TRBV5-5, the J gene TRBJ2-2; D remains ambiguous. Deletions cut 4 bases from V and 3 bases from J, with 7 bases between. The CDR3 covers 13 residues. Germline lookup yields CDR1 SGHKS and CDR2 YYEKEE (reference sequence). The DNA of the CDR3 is TGTGCCAGCAGCCTTGGAGACACCGGGGAGCTGTTTTTT. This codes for CASSLGDTGELFF.

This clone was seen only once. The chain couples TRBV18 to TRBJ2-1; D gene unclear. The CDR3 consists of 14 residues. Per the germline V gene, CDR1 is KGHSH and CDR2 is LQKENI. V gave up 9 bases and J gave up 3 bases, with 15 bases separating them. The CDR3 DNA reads TGTGCCAGTTCGATGAGTCCCCTCTACAATGAGCAGTTCTTC. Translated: CASSMSPLYNEQFF.

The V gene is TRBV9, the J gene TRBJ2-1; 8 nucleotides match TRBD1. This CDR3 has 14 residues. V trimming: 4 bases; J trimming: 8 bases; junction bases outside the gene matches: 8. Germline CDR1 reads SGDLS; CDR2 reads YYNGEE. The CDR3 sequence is CASSPRTGSDEQFF. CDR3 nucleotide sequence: TGTGCCAGCAGCCCACGGACAGGGTCAGATGAGCAGTTCTTC.

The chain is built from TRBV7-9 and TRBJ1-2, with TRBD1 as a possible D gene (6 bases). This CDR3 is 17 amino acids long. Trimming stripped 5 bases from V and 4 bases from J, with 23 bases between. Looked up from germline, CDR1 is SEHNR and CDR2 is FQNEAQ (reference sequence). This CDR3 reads CASSPQTGTPVFYGYTF. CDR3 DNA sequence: TGTGCCAGCAGCCCCCAGACCGGGACACCTGTATTCTATGGCTACACCTTC.

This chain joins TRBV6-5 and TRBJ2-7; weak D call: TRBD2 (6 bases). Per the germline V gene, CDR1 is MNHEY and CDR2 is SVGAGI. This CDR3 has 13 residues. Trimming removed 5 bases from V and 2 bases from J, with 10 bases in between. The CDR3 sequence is CASSREEPYEQYF. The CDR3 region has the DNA TGTGCCAGCAGTAGGGAGGAACCCTACGAGCAGTACTTC.

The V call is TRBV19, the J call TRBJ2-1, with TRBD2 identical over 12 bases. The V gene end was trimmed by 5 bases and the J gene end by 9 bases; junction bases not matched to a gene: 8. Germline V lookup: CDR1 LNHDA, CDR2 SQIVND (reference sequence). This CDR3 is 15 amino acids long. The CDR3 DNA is TGTGCCAGTAGTTCAACCGGGACTAGCGGGTCTGAGCAGTTCTTC. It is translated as CASSSTGTSGSEQFF.

Here the CDR3 DNA reads TGTGCCAGCAGTTACTCTGACAGGCTAACTAATGAAAAACTGTTTTTT. Its translation: CASSYSDRLTNEKLFF. J is TRBJ1-4 and V is TRBV6-6; the D gene is possibly TRBD1 (6 bases). V was cut by 0 bases and J by 1 base, with 9 bases left in between. The CDR3 is 16 amino acids. The germline gives CDR1 MNHNY, CDR2 SVGAGI (reference sequence).

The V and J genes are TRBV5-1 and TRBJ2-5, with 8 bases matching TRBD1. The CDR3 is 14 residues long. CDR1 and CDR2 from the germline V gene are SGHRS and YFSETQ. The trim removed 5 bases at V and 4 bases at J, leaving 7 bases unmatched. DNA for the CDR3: TGCGCCAGCAGACCCCAGGGGGCGGGAGAGACCCAGTACTTC. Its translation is CASRPQGAGETQYF. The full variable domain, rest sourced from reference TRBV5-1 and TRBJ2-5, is KAGVTQTPRYLIKTRGQQVTLSCSPISGHRSVSWYQQTPGQGLQFLFEYFSETQRNKGNFPGRFSGRQFSNSRSEMNVSTLELGDSALYLCASRPQGAGETQYFGPGTRLLVL.

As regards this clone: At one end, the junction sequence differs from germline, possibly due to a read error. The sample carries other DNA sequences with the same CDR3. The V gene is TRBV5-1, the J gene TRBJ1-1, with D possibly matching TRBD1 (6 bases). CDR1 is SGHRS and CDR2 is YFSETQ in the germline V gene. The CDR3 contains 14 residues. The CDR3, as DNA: TGCGCCAGCAGCTTTCGAGGGGGAGACACCGAAGCTTTCTTT. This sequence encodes CASSFRGGDTEAFF.

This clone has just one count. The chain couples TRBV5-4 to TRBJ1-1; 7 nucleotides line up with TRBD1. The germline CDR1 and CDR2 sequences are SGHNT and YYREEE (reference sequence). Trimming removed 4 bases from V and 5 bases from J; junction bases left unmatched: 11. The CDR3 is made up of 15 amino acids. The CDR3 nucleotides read TGTGCCAGCAGCCTACCTGAGGGGGCGGGTACTGAAGCTTTCTTT. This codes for CASSLPEGAGTEAFF.

CDR3 DNA sequence: TGTGCCAGCAGCCTAAGCCGGACAGGGGACTACGAGCAGTACTTC. It encodes CASSLSRTGDYEQYF. The chain has TRBV7-2 and TRBJ2-7, with 9 bases matching TRBD1. Germline V gives CDR1 SGHTA, CDR2 FQGNSA. Unmatched junction bases numbered 8, after V lost 5 bases and J lost 3 bases. CDR3 length: 15 amino acids.

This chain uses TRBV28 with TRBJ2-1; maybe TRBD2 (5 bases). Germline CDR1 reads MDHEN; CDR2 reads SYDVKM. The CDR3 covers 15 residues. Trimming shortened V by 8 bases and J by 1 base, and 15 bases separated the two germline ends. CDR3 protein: CASRGRGMSYNEQFF. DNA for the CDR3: TGTGCCAGCCGAGGCCGGGGTATGTCCTACAATGAGCAGTTCTTC.

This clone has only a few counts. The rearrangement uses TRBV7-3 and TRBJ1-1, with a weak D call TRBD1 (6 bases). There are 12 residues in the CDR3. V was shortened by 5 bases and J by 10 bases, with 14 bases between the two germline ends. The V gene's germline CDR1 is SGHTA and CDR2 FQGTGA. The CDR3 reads CASSQYEGVAFF. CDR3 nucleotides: TGTGCCAGCAGCCAGTACGAGGGGGTAGCTTTCTTT. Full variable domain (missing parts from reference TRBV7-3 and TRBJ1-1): GAGVSQTPSNKVTEKGKYVELRCDPISGHTALYWYRQSLGQGPEFLIYFQGTGAADDSGLPNDRFFAVRPEGSVSTLKIQRTERGDSAVYLCASSQYEGVAFFGQGTRLTVV.

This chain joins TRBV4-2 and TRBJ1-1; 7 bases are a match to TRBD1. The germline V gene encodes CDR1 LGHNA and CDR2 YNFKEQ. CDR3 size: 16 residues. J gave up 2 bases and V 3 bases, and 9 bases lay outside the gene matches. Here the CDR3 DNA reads TGTGCCAGCAGCCATGACTTTCAGGGGGGAAACACTGAAGCTTTCTTT. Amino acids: CASSHDFQGGNTEAFF.

CDR3 bases: TGTGCCAGCAGCTGGAAACTAGCGGGGGGAGTAAAGACCCAGTACTTC. As protein: CASSWKLAGGVKTQYF. This chain joins TRBV5-6 and TRBJ2-5, with TRBD2 identical over 12 bases. In germline, CDR1 is SGHDT, CDR2 YYEEEE. Trimming cost V 3 bases and J 6 bases; bases outside gene matches: 9. The CDR3 spans 16 residues.

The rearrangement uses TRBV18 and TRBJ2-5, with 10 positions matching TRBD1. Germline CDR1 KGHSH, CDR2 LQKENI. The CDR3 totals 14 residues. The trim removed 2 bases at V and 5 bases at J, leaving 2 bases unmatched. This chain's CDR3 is CASSPSGQGETQYF. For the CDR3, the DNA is TGTGCCAGCTCACCATCGGGACAGGGGGAGACCCAGTACTTC.

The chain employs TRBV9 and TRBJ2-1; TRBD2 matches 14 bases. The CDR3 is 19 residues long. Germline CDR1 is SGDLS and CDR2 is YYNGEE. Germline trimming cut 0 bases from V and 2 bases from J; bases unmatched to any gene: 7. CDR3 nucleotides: TGTGCCAGCAGCGTAGTAGGACTAGCGGGAGGTCAAACCTACAATGAGCAGTTCTTC. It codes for CASSVVGLAGGQTYNEQFF.

CDR3 DNA sequence: TGCAGCGTTGACTCCCGGACAGGGCTCTTAAGCACAGATACGCAGTATTTT. It codes for CSVDSRTGLLSTDTQYF. This sequence joins TRBV29-1 and TRBJ2-3; 8 bases fit TRBD1. The J segment lost 0 bases and the V segment lost 3 bases, leaving 11 bases of the junction unmatched. Germline-derived CDR1 and CDR2 are SQVTM and ANQGSEA. The CDR3 is 17 amino acids.

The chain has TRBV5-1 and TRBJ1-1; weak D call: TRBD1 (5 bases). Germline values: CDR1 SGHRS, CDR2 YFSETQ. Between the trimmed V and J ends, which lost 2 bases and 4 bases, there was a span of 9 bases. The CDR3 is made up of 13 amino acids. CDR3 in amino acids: CASSFVGATEAFF. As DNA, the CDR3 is TGCGCCAGCAGCTTCGTAGGGGCCACTGAAGCTTTCTTT. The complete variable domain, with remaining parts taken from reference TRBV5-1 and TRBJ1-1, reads KAGVTQTPRYLIKTRGQQVTLSCSPISGHRSVSWYQQTPGQGLQFLFEYFSETQRNKGNFPGRFSGRQFSNSRSEMNVSTLELGDSALYLCASSFVGATEAFFGQGTRLTVV.

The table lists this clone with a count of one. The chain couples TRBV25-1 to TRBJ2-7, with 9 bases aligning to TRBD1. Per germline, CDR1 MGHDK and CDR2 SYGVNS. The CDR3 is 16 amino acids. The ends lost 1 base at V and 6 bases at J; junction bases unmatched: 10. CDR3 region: CASSEFKGTGLGEQYF. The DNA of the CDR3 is TGTGCCAGCAGTGAATTTAAGGGGACAGGGTTGGGCGAGCAGTACTTC.

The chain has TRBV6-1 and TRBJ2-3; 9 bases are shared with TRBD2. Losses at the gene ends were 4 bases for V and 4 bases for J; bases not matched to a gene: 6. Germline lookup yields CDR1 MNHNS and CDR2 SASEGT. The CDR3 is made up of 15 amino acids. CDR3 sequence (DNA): TGTGCCAGCAGTGCGAGTAGCGGGGGCTCAGATACGCAGTATTTT. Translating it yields CASSASSGGSDTQYF.

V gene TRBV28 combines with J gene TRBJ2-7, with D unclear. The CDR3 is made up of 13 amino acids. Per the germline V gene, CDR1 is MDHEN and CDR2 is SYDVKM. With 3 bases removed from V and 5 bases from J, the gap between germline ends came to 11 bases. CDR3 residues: CASSFYQVHEQYF. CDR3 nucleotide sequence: TGTGCCAGCAGTTTCTATCAGGTACACGAGCAGTACTTC.